This passage covers 11 T cell receptor beta chains from one sample sequenced in a study of control samples from healthy donors and cancer patients. Here immunoSEQ multiplex PCR was the method, and the copy in TCRdb shows in-frame clones only, minus some. The repertoire has approximately 70,000 clones, under 90% of them found once; the top ten carry approximately 30%. Sequencing used blood. Receptors were obtained from a man between 50 and 59 years old in good health.

The chain joins TRBV9 to TRBJ2-1; unclear D gene. The CDR3 is 13 residues long. V was trimmed by 0 bases and J by 8 bases, leaving 9 bases between them. Germline assignment: CDR1 SGDLS and CDR2 YYNGEE. CDR3 residues: CASSVEDVDEQFF. In nucleotides, the CDR3 is TGTGCCAGCAGCGTAGAGGATGTGGATGAGCAGTTCTTC.

The chain employs TRBV4-3 and TRBJ2-4; D may be TRBD1 (5 bases). V gave up 1 base and J gave up 8 bases, with 12 bases separating them. The germline V gene has CDR1 LGHNA and CDR2 YSLEER. The CDR3 contains 14 residues. CDR3 nucleotide sequence: TGCGCCAGCAGCCAAGGCGTGGTAGGGGACATTCAGTACTTC. This translates into CASSQGVVGDIQYF.

In this sample, this clone turned up a few times. The rearrangement links TRBV7-3 to TRBJ1-2; 7 bases align to TRBD1. V lost 2 bases to trimming and J lost 4 bases; unmatched junction nucleotides: 7. The CDR3 is 15 residues long. Per the germline V gene, CDR1 is SGHTA and CDR2 is FQGTGA. The CDR3 DNA sequence: TGTGCCAGCAGCTTAGGGGCAGGGGGTGGCTATGGCTACACCTTC. Translating gives CASSLGAGGGYGYTF.

This chain links TRBV11-3 with TRBJ1-6, with 7 nucleotides matching TRBD1. In germline, CDR1 is SGHNT, CDR2 YENEEA. The V gene end was trimmed by 2 bases and the J gene end by 6 bases; junction bases not matched to a gene: 4. This CDR3 has 15 amino acids. This chain's CDR3 is CASSLMTGTNSPLHF. The CDR3, as DNA: TGTGCCAGCAGCTTAATGACAGGGACTAATTCACCCCTCCACTTT.

The chain has TRBV2 and TRBJ2-7, with D perhaps TRBD2 (6 bases). The V gene lost 7 bases and the J gene lost 4 bases, with 17 bases spanning the gap. The CDR3 sequence is 14 residues long. In germline, CDR1 is SNHLY, CDR2 FYNNEI. CDR3 coding DNA: TGTGCCAGCAAGAGAGGTAGCGGAGCATACGAGCAGTACTTC. Its translation is CASKRGSGAYEQYF.

This chain links TRBV12-3 or TRBV12-4 with TRBJ2-2; the D is unclear. The CDR3 is made up of 13 amino acids. Trimming took off 7 bases at V and 1 base at J, with 7 bases between the two ends. CDR3: CASKLLNTGELFF. The CDR3 bases are TGTGCCAGCAAGCTCCTGAACACCGGGGAGCTGTTTTTT.

The chain combines TRBV21-1 with TRBJ2-1; the table assigns TRBD1, which was not confirmed against the DNA. TRBV21-1 is an annotated pseudogene. CDR3 length: 14 residues. The CDR3 DNA follows: TGTGCCGGAATTGTACAGGGGGGCTGGGATGAGCAGTTCTTC. Translating gives CAGIVQGGWDEQFF.

This chain joins TRBV5-5 and TRBJ1-6; no definite D call. The V end lost 2 bases, the J end lost 7 bases, and 10 bases lay between the germline ends. This CDR3 is 14 amino acids long. Per germline, CDR1 SGHKS and CDR2 YYEKEE (reference sequence). In DNA form, the CDR3 reads TGTGCCAGCAGCTTCTATCTGGTGAATTCACCCCTCCACTTT. Its translation is CASSFYLVNSPLHF. The full variable domain, with the rest looked up from reference TRBV5-5 and TRBJ1-6, is DAGVTQSPTHLIKTRGQQVTLRCSPISGHKSVSWYQQVLGQGPQFIFQYYEKEERGRGNFPDRFSARQFPNYSSELNVNALLLGDSALYLCASSFYLVNSPLHFGNGTRLTVT.

The V call is TRBV5-6, the J call TRBJ2-3; TRBD1 might be the D (6 bases). The CDR3 has 16 amino acids. V lost 4 bases and J lost 2, with 17 bases in between. CDR1 is SGHDT and CDR2 is YYEEEE in the germline V gene. CDR3 amino acids: CASSGQLLKNTDTQYF. In DNA form, the CDR3 reads TGTGCCAGCAGCGGACAGCTCCTGAAGAACACAGATACGCAGTATTTT.

The chain's CDR3 is CASSYTGTGAYEQYF. As DNA, the CDR3 is TGTGCCAGCAGTTACACCGGGACAGGGGCCTACGAGCAGTACTTC. The chain links TRBV6-5 to TRBJ2-7, with 10 positions matching TRBD1. The CDR3 is made up of 15 amino acids. Germline V gene lookup returns CDR1 MNHEY and CDR2 SVGAGI. Trimming cost V 2 bases and J 2 bases; bases outside gene matches: 3.

The CDR3 DNA reads TGTGCCAGCAGATCTTTACTAGCGGGAGCCTTGTGGGAGCAGTTCTTC. This gives the protein CASRSLLAGALWEQFF. The V and J genes are TRBV13 and TRBJ2-1; 11 bases align to TRBD2. This CDR3 spans 16 amino acids. Germline assignment: CDR1 PRHDT and CDR2 FYEKMQ (reference sequence). The V segment lost 6 bases and the J segment 10 bases; nucleotides outside the gene matches: 14. Using reference TRBV13 and TRBJ2-1 for the parts outside the CDR3, the full variable domain is AAGVIQSPRHLIKEKRETATLKCYPIPRHDTVYWYQQGPGQDPQFLISFYEKMQSDKGSIPDRFSAQQFSDYHSELNMSSLELGDSALYFCASRSLLAGALWEQFFGPGTRLTVL.